The rows below give T cell receptor beta chains drawn from one sample of a study of blood T cell repertoires in COVID-19. The table came from immunoSEQ multiplex PCR; TCRdb's copy has only in-frame clones and leaves some out. The repertoire holds about 190,000 clones, with around 79% as singletons. The source material was peripheral blood. All receptors come from a man aged 55 to 70 with active or convalescent COVID-19. The CDR3 runs from the conserved cysteine through the conserved F or W. The D gene is left open where the match is weak. Expanded clones are given a class, and other clones once, few, many or no size at all.

once,NA,TRBJ1-4,TRBV4-2,TGTGCCAGCAGCCAAACCTGGACAGCTTCAACTAATGAAAAACTGTTTTTT,CASSQTWTASTNEKLFF
NA,TRBD1,TRBJ2-5,TRBV14,TGTGCCAGCAGTCGGGACAGGGGGCGTTGGGAGACCCAGTACTTC,CASSRDRGRWETQYF
NA,TRBD2,TRBJ2-1,TRBV11-2,TGTGCCAGCAGCTTAGGGGAAAGCGGGGTTTTTGATGAGCAGTTCTTC,CASSLGESGVFDEQFF
NA,TRBD2,TRBJ2-5,TRBV7-7,TGTGCCAGCAGCTCACGGGGCCTAGCGGATTCAGAGACCCAGTACTTC,CASSSRGLADSETQYF
few,TRBD2,TRBJ2-1,TRBV5-4,TGTGCCAGCAGCTTGGGCCTAGCGGGAGGAAAGGAGCAGTTCTTC,CASSLGLAGGKEQFF
NA,TRBD1,TRBJ1-2,TRBV6-1,TGTGCCAGCAGTGATGTGGGACAGGGTGGCTACACCTTC,CASSDVGQGGYTF
NA,NA,TRBJ1-6,TRBV6-6,TGTGCCAGCTCTTTTAATTCACCCCTCCACTTT,CASSFNSPLHF
NA,TRBD1,TRBJ2-7,TRBV29-1,TGCAGCGTGATACCGGACAGGGGGCCGACCTACGAGCAGTACTTC,CSVIPDRGPTYEQYF
NA,TRBD1,TRBJ2-5,TRBV9,TGTGCCAGCAGGGGAACAGGGGAAGAGACCCAGTACTTC,CASRGTGEETQYF
once,TRBD1,TRBJ1-6,TRBV19,TGTGCCAGTAGTCGACAGGGGGCATCGCTTTCACCCCTCCACTTT,CASSRQGASLSPLHF
NA,NA,TRBJ1-3,TRBV19,TGTGCCAGTACCACAACCAGGCAGGGTCGGAGAAACACCATATATTTT,CASTTTRQGRRNTIYF
many,NA,TRBJ1-2,TRBV11-2,TGTGCCAGCAGCTTAGATATGCGGGTAGATGGCTACACCTTC,CASSLDMRVDGYTF
NA,TRBD1,TRBJ2-7,TRBV10-3,TGTGCCATTTCTACCACCGGGACAGGGGCCTACGAGCAGTACTTC,CAISTTGTGAYEQYF
NA,NA,TRBJ2-2,TRBV4-2,TGTGCCAGCACATCGGGACAAATGAACACCGGGGAGCTGTTTTTT,CASTSGQMNTGELFF
many,NA,TRBJ2-5,TRBV14,TGTGCCAGCAGCCAAGATTTTGCGGGGACCCAGTACTTC,CASSQDFAGTQYF
few,NA,TRBJ1-4,TRBV7-9,TGTGCCAGCAGCAGGACTTTCGGGCCAACTAATGAAAAACTGTTTTTT,CASSRTFGPTNEKLFF
NA,NA,TRBJ2-5,TRBV5-1,TGCGCCAGCAGCTTCGGGATGGGGGAGACCCAGTACTTC,CASSFGMGETQYF
NA,TRBD1,TRBJ1-5,TRBV27,TGTGCCAGCAGTCAGAAACGGGACAGGCAGGACCAGCCCCAGCATTTT,CASSQKRDRQDQPQHF
NA,TRBD1,TRBJ2-7,TRBV4-3,TGCGCCAGCAGCCAAGGGACAGGGCCCTACGAGCAGTACTTC,CASSQGTGPYEQYF
NA,NA,TRBJ1-2,TRBV19,TGTGCCCCACACATCCGGCAGCGCTATGGCTACACCTTC,CAPHIRQRYGYTF
few,NA,TRBJ2-7,TRBV21-1,TGTGCCAGCAGCAAAAGGGCAGGGAGGACCTACGAGCAGTACTTC,CASSKRAGRTYEQYF
NA,TRBD1,TRBJ1-6,TRBV12-3/TRBV12-4,TGTGCCAGCAGAGGACAGGGGTATTCACCCCTCCACTTT,CASRGQGYSPLHF
NA,NA,TRBJ2-4,TRBV6-5,TGTGCCAGCAATTCGGGGAGCCGAGGCATTCAGTACTTC,CASNSGSRGIQYF
NA,NA,TRBJ2-5,TRBV12-3/TRBV12-4,TGTGCCAGCAGTAACCGGGAAGAGGAGACCCAGTACTTC,CASSNREEETQYF
NA,NA,TRBJ2-1,TRBV7-9,TGTGCCAGCAGCCTAACAGGGGGGGCTGAGCAGTTCTTC,CASSLTGGAEQFF
few,NA,TRBJ2-5,TRBV28,TGTGCCAGCAGTCCTGGTGGACAGCTTCAAGAGACCCAGTACTTC,CASSPGGQLQETQYF
NA,NA,TRBJ2-5,TRBV11-3,TGTGCCAGCAGCTTATCCGCCAGGGTGGAGACCCAGTACTTC,CASSLSARVETQYF
once,TRBD1,TRBJ2-2,TRBV19,TGTGCCAGTAGTACCCGGACAGGGGGGAACACCGGGGAGCTGTTTTTT,CASSTRTGGNTGELFF